Reported below is one T cell receptor (beta chain). This sample stems from a study of blood T cell repertoires in COVID-19. Clones were read by immunoSEQ multiplex PCR, and TCRdb kept only the in-frame ones, dropping some. The repertoire consists of nearly 400,000 clones, with roughly 86% occurring once and the leading ten covering 1.5% to 2%. Germline CDR1 SGHVS, CDR2 FNYEAQ. This CDR3 contains 13 residues. The V end lost 5 bases, the J end lost 5 bases, and 12 bases lay between the germline ends. This sequence joins TRBV7-6 and TRBJ1-2; possibly TRBD1 for D (6 bases). The sequenced material came from PBMCs or T cells enriched from blood (not recorded which). The receptor was isolated from a woman aged 30 to 39 who had recovered from COVID-19. The CDR3, as DNA: TGTGCCAGCAGCGCGACAGGTATTTATGGCTACACCTTC. It translates to CASSATGIYGYTF.